This TCR beta chain was sequenced in a study of blood T cell repertoires in COVID-19. Those who participated ranged in age from about 18 to 89 years and resided in about two dozen US areas. TCRdb's table, derived via immunoSEQ multiplex PCR, lists solely in-frame clones and lacks some. The top ten hold 1.5% to 2% of the sample, which has more than 110,000 clones, under 85% seen once. The CDR3 is 12 residues long. Trimming shortened V by 4 bases and J by 3 bases, and 9 bases separated the two germline ends. Germline V gene lookup returns CDR1 GTSNPN and CDR2 SVGIG (reference sequence). Sequenced sample: PBMCs or T cells enriched from blood (not recorded which). This chain joins TRBV30 and TRBJ1-1, with D unresolved. This receptor was obtained from a woman under 30 who had been exposed to COVID-19. The CDR3 sequence: CAWTSGYTEAFF. DNA for the CDR3: TGTGCCTGGACCTCAGGTTACACTGAAGCTTTCTTT.